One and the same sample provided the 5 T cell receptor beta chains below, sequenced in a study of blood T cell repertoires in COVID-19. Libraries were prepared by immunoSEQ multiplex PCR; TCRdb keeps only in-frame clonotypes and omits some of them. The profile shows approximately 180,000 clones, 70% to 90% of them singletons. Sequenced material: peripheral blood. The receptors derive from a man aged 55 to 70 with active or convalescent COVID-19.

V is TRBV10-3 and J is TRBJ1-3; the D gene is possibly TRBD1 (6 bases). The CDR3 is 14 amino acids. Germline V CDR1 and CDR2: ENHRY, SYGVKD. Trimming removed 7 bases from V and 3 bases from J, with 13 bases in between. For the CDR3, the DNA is TGTGCCATCATGGACCAGGGGTTTGGAAACACCATATATTTT. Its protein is CAIMDQGFGNTIYF.

For the CDR3, the DNA is TGTGCCAGCAGCTTAACTAGCGGGGGGGCGTATGAGCAGTTCTTC. Amino acids: CASSLTSGGAYEQFF. The rearrangement uses TRBV5-4 and TRBJ2-1; 13 bases are shared with TRBD2. CDR3 length: 15 amino acids. With V trimmed by 2 bases and J by 8 bases, 4 bases remained unmatched. Looked up from germline, CDR1 is SGHNT and CDR2 is YYREEE (reference sequence).

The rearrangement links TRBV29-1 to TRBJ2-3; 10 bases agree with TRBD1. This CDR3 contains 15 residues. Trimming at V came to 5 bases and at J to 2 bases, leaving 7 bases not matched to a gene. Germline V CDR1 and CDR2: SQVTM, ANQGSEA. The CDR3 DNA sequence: TGCAGCGTTCCTATCGGGACAGGGGTCACAGATACGCAGTATTTT. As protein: CSVPIGTGVTDTQYF.

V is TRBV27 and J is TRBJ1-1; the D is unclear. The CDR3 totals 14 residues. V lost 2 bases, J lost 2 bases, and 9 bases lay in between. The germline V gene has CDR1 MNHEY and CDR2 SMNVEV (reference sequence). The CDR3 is CASSLMGANTEAFF. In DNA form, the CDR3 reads TGTGCCAGCAGTTTAATGGGAGCAAACACTGAAGCTTTCTTT.

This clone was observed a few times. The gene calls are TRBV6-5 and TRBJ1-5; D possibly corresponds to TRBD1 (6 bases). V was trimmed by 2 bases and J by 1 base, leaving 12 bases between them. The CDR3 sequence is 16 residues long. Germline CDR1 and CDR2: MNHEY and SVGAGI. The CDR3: CASSYHAGASNQPQHF. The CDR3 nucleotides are TGTGCCAGCAGTTACCACGCAGGGGCAAGCAATCAGCCCCAGCATTTT.